The 5 T cell receptor beta chains below come from one sample, sequenced in a study of cytomegalovirus exposure and HLA in healthy donors. PCR employed 60 Vbeta and 13 Jbeta primers. The method was immunoSEQ multiplex PCR; TCRdb's version includes in-frame clones alone and lacks a portion of them. The repertoire holds 85,000 to 120,000 clones, with roughly 80% as singletons. The sample consisted of PBMCs. Receptors originate from a man between 60 and 75 years old in good health and CMV-seronegative.

This sequence joins TRBV4-3 and TRBJ2-5; the match to TRBD2 covers 9 bases. This CDR3 has 15 residues. The V segment lost 0 bases and the J segment 5 bases; nucleotides outside the gene matches: 4. The germline V gene has CDR1 LGHNA and CDR2 YSLEER. This CDR3 reads CASSQDLSGGETQYF. CDR3 sequence (DNA): TGCGCCAGCAGCCAAGATCTTAGCGGGGGTGAGACCCAGTACTTC.

V is TRBV29-1 and J is TRBJ2-3, with 9 bases identical to TRBD2. After removal of 6 bases from V and 4 bases from J, the junction contained 2 bases not matched to a gene. This CDR3 has 12 residues. Germline V CDR1 and CDR2: SQVTM, ANQGSEA. CDR3 in amino acids: CSVRTSADTQYF. Written as DNA, the CDR3 is TGCAGCGTACGGACTAGCGCAGATACGCAGTATTTT.

The rearrangement uses TRBV4-3 and TRBJ1-3; 8 nucleotides align to TRBD1. The CDR3 has 15 amino acids. Germline CDR1 reads LGHNA; CDR2 reads YSLEER. Trimming took 4 bases from V and 2 from J; bases not matched to a gene: 4. The CDR3 sequence is CASSRDRSTGNTIYF. Here the CDR3 DNA reads TGCGCCAGCAGCCGGGACAGGTCGACTGGAAACACCATATATTTT.

The chain recombines TRBV5-6 with TRBJ1-1; D is unclear. Per the germline V gene, CDR1 is SGHDT and CDR2 is YYEEEE. The V end was cut by 3 bases, the J end by 4 bases, with 16 bases between. This CDR3 is built from 15 residues. CDR3 nucleotides: TGTGCCAGCAGCTCGGGGTTGGTCGCGGGCACTGAAGCTTTCTTT. This codes for CASSSGLVAGTEAFF.

The chain recombines TRBV11-2 with TRBJ2-3, with TRBD2 as a possible D gene (5 bases). CDR1 SGHAT and CDR2 FQNNGV come from the germline V gene. The CDR3 consists of 15 residues. V was shortened by 8 bases and J by 2 bases, with 17 bases between the two germline ends. CDR3 sequence reads: CASALPGLATDTQYF. In DNA, the CDR3 is TGTGCCAGCGCTCTGCCTGGGCTAGCCACAGATACGCAGTATTTT.